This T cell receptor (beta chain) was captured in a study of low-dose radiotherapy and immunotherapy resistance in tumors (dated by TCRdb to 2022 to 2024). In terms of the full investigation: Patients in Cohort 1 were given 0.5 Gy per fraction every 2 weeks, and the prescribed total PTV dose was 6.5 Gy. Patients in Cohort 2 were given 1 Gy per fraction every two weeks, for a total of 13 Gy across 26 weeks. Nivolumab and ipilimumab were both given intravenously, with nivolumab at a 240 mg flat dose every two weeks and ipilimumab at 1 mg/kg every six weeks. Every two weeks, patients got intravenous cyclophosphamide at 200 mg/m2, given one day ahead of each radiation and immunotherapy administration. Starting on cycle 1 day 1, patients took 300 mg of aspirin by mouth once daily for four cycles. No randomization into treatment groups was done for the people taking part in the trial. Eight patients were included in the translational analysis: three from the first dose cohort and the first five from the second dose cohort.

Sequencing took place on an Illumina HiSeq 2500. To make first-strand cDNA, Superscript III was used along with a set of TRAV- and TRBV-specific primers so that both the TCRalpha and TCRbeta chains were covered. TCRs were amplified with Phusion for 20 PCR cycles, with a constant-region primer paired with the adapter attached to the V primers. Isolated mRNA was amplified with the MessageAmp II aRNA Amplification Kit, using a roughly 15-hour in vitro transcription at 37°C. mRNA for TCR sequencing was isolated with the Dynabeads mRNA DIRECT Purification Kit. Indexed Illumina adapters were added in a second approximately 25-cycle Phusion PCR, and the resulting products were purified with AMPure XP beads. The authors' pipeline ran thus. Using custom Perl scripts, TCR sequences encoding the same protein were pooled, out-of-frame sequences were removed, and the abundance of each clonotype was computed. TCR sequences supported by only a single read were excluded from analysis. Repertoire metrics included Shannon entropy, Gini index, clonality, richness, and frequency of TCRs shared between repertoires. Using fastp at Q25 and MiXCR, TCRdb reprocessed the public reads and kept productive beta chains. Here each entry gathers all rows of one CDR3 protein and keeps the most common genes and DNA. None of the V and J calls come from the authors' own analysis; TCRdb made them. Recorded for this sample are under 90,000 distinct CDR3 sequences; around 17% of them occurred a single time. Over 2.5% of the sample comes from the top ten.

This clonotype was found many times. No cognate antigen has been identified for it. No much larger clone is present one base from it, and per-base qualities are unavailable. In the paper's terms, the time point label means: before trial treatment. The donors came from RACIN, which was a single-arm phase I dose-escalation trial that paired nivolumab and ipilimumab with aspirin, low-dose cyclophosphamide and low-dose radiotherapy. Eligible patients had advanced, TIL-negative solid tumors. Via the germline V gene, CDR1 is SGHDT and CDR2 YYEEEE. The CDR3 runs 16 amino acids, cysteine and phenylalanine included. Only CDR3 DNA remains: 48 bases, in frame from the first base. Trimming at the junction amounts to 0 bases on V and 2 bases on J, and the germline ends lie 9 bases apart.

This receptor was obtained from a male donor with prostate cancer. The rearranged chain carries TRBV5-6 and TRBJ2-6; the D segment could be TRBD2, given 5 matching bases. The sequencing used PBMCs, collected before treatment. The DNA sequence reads TGTGCCAGCAGCTTGGAAGGGAGAGCTGGGGCCAACGTCCTGACTTTC. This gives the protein CASSLEGRAGANVLTF.